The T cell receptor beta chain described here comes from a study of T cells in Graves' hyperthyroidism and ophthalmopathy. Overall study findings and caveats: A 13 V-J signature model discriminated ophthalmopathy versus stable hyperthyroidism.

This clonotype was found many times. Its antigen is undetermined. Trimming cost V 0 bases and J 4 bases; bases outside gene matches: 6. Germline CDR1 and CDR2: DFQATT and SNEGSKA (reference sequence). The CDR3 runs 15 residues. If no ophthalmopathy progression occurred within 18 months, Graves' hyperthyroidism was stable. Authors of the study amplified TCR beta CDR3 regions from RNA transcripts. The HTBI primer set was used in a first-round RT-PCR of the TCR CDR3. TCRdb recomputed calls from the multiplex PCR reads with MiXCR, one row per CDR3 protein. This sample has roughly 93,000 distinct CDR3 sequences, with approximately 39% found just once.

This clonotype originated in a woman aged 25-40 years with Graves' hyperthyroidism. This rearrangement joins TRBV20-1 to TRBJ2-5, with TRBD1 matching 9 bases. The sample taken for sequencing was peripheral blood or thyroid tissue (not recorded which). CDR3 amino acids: CSAREGSTGGETQYF. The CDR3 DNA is TGCAGTGCTAGAGAGGGGTCGACAGGGGGAGAGACCCAGTACTTC.